These 7 T cell receptor beta chains came from one sample sequenced in a study of cytomegalovirus exposure and HLA in healthy donors. The primer mix had 60 Vbeta and 13 Jbeta primers. Here immunoSEQ multiplex PCR was the method, and the copy in TCRdb shows in-frame clones only, minus some. Here the sample spans about 120,000 clones, about 80% being singletons. The sample comprised PBMCs. The receptors originated from a human donor in good health.

The rearrangement joins TRBV11-2 to TRBJ2-7, with D maybe TRBD2 (6 bases). Germline CDR1 SGHAT, CDR2 FQNNGV. The CDR3 is 13 amino acids. V lost 5 bases to trimming and J lost 6 bases, with 14 bases between them. The CDR3 DNA reads TGTGCCAGCAGCGCCCTCCGGGACTCCGAGCAGTACTTC. Translation gives CASSALRDSEQYF.

The chain joins TRBV7-8 to TRBJ1-2; D ambiguous. The CDR3 sequence is 17 residues long. Trimming pared 2 bases from V and 6 bases from J, leaving 22 bases between. Germline loops: CDR1 SGHVS, CDR2 FQNEAQ. CDR3: CASSLLGRPRDVHGYTF. The CDR3 bases are TGTGCCAGCAGCTTATTGGGCCGCCCCCGAGATGTTCATGGCTACACCTTC.

This chain uses TRBV5-1 with TRBJ1-4; TRBD1 is a possible D gene (5 bases). The CDR3 extends over 15 amino acids. V lost 0 bases and J 8 bases, leaving 14 bases between the germline ends. Germline CDR1 and CDR2: SGHRS and YFSETQ. The CDR3 region is CASSLAGVFGEKLFF. The CDR3 DNA sequence: TGCGCCAGCAGCTTGGCGGGGGTTTTCGGGGAAAAACTGTTTTTT.

The rearrangement uses TRBV18 and TRBJ2-3, with D tentatively TRBD1 (6 bases). Trimming stripped 1 base from V and 6 bases from J, with 14 bases between. This CDR3 spans 15 amino acids. Germline-derived CDR1 and CDR2 are KGHSH and LQKENI. In DNA, the CDR3 is TGTGCCAGCTCACCACAGGGGGTTATCCCGGATACGCAGTATTTT. It encodes CASSPQGVIPDTQYF.

This chain uses TRBV29-1 with TRBJ2-2; 7 nucleotides line up with TRBD1. The junction had 7 bases not matched to a gene; V was cut back by 8 bases and J by 4 bases. CDR3 length equals 13 residues. Germline V lookup: CDR1 SQVTM, CDR2 ANQGSEA. The CDR3 bases are TGCAGCTTTCGACAGGGAACCACCGGGGAGCTGTTTTTT. It translates to CSFRQGTTGELFF.

The chain employs TRBV6-1 and TRBJ1-3; D remains ambiguous. V was pared by 3 bases and J by 0 bases, with 6 bases between. CDR1 is MNHNS, CDR2 SASEGT, per germline. This CDR3 has 14 amino acids. Written as DNA, the CDR3 is TGTGCCAGCAGTGACGCGATCTCTGGAAACACCATATATTTT. Protein: CASSDAISGNTIYF.

The chain couples TRBV2 to TRBJ2-1, with 8 bases identical to TRBD2. This CDR3 has 13 residues. The V gene's germline CDR1 is SNHLY and CDR2 FYNNEI. With V trimmed by 6 bases and J by 7 bases, 5 bases remained unmatched. CDR3 sequence reads: CASRPGLGNEQFF. In DNA form, the CDR3 reads TGTGCCAGCAGACCGGGACTAGGTAATGAGCAGTTCTTC.